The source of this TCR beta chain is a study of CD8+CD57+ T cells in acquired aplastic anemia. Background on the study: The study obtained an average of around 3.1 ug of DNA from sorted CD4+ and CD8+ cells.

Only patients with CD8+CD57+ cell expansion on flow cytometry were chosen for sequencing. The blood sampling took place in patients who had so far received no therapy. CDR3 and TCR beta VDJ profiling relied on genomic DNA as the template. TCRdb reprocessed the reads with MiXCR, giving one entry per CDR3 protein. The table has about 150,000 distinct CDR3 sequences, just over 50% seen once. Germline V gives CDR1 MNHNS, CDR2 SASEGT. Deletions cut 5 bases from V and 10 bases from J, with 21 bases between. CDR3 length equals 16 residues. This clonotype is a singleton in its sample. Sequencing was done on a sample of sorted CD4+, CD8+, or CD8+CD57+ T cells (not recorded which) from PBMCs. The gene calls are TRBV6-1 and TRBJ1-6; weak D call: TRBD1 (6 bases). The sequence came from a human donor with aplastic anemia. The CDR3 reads CASSPRVGGAGSPLHF. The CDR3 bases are TGTGCCAGCAGTCCGCGAGTGGGGGGCGCGGGGTCACCCCTCCACTTT.